The 21 T cell receptor beta chains below come from one sample, sequenced in a study of OX40 agonist ivuxolimab in advanced cancers. Assay: immunoSEQ multiplex PCR; the TCRdb copy retains only in-frame clones and omits some. The sample consists of about 68,000 clones, more than 75% of them appearing once. Sample: CD4+ or CD8+ T cells sorted from blood, taken in a trial of the OX40 agonist ivuxolimab. The receptors shown here come from an adult with an advanced solid tumor such as melanoma, head and neck, liver or kidney cancer.

This clone was seen once. The chain uses TRBV11-3 and TRBJ1-2; 11 bases line up with TRBD1. Germline V gives CDR1 SGHNT, CDR2 YENEEA. The CDR3 is 16 amino acids. Losses at the gene ends were 1 base for V and 6 bases for J; bases not matched to a gene: 7. The CDR3 loop reads CASSLGGDRGVDGYTF. The DNA for the CDR3 is TGTGCCAGCAGCTTAGGCGGGGACAGGGGGGTCGATGGCTACACCTTC.

The chain uses TRBV5-8 and TRBJ1-1; no firm D call. Trimming removed 3 bases from V and 4 bases from J, with 22 bases in between. The CDR3 runs to 17 residues. The germline gives CDR1 SGHTS, CDR2 YDEGEE. The CDR3 here is CASSWTSLVAVGTEAFF. CDR3 DNA sequence: TGTGCCAGCAGCTGGACGTCACTTGTGGCGGTAGGCACTGAAGCTTTCTTT.

The chain links TRBV5-6 to TRBJ1-3; 7 bases fit TRBD1. J gave up 6 bases and V 3 bases, and 6 bases lay outside the gene matches. Looked up from germline, CDR1 is SGHDT and CDR2 is YYEEEE. The CDR3 has 14 residues. The chain's CDR3 is CASSSMTGLNTIYF. DNA of the CDR3: TGTGCCAGCAGCTCAATGACAGGGTTAAACACCATATATTTT.

The chain uses TRBV7-2 and TRBJ1-1, with D possibly TRBD1 on 5 matching bases. V lost 0 bases to trimming and J lost 8 bases, with 7 bases between them. Germline CDR1 is SGHTA and CDR2 is FQGNSA. CDR3 size: 12 residues. The CDR3 loop is CASSLAGLEAFF. In DNA, the CDR3 is TGTGCCAGCAGCTTAGCGGGGCTAGAAGCTTTCTTT.

Notes on this clone: The same CDR3 can be traced to other DNA sequences in this sample. The chain employs TRBV7-2 and TRBJ2-5; either TRBD1 or TRBD2 may fit D (6 bases each). The CDR3 extends over 14 amino acids. Trimming took 4 bases from V and 1 from J, leaving 10 bases between them. Germline assignment: CDR1 SGHTA and CDR2 FQGNSA. The DNA for the CDR3 is TGTGCCAGCAGCTCTTCGGGGGCCCAAGAGACCCAGTACTTC. It yields the protein CASSSSGAQETQYF.

J is TRBJ1-2 and V is TRBV7-6, with 7 bases identical to TRBD1. This CDR3 contains 14 residues. From germline, CDR1 is SGHVS and CDR2 FNYEAQ. Germline trimming cut 3 bases from V and 7 bases from J; bases unmatched to any gene: 8. CDR3 residues: CASSFDDRESGYTF. The DNA for the CDR3 is TGTGCCAGCAGCTTCGACGACAGGGAAAGTGGCTACACCTTC.

The genes are TRBV10-2 and TRBJ2-7, with D possibly being TRBD1 (6 bases). The CDR3 consists of 13 residues. V gave up 7 bases and J gave up 3 bases, with 13 bases separating them. Germline V lookup: CDR1 WSHSY, CDR2 SAAADI. The CDR3 spells CASTLRGGYEQYF. The DNA of the CDR3 is TGCGCCAGCACTCTAAGAGGGGGCTACGAGCAGTACTTC.

This clone was detected only once. The V call is TRBV10-3, the J call TRBJ2-2; TRBD2 aligns across 7 bases. V gave up 2 bases and J gave up 5 bases; unmatched junction bases: 2. Germline assignment: CDR1 ENHRY and CDR2 SYGVKD. This CDR3 comprises 14 residues. For the CDR3, the DNA is TGTGCCATCAGTGAGCGGGGGGAAACCGGGGAGCTGTTTTTT. Protein product: CAISERGETGELFF.

This chain links TRBV28 with TRBJ1-6; D is uncertain. V was clipped by 6 bases and J by 7 bases, with 10 bases between them. Germline V CDR1 and CDR2: MDHEN, SYDVKM. The CDR3 covers 13 residues. CDR3 DNA: TGTGCCAGCAGGCCGGGGTTAAATTCACCCCTCCACTTT. This sequence encodes CASRPGLNSPLHF.

This clone was counted once. The chain couples TRBV18 to TRBJ2-1; 7 bases fit TRBD1. The V segment lost 1 base and the J segment 6 bases; nucleotides outside the gene matches: 12. The CDR3 is 17 amino acids. CDR1 is KGHSH, CDR2 LQKENI, per germline. CDR3 protein: CASSPQEGQHVPNEQFF. CDR3 DNA sequence: TGTGCCAGCTCACCACAAGAGGGACAGCATGTTCCCAATGAGCAGTTCTTC.

This sequence joins TRBV30 and TRBJ1-1, with D hard to call. V was shortened by 0 bases and J by 5 bases, with 16 bases between the two germline ends. Looked up from germline, CDR1 is GTSNPN and CDR2 is SVGIG (reference sequence). The CDR3 has 15 amino acids. CDR3 in DNA: TGTGCCTGGAGTGTGACTTTGGAATCGGGGACTGAAGCTTTCTTT. This gives the protein CAWSVTLESGTEAFF.

DNA of the CDR3: TGTGCCAGCAGCCTTAGCGGGGGAACCGTCACCGGGGAGCTGTTTTTT. Translated: CASSLSGGTVTGELFF. The chain employs TRBV7-6 and TRBJ2-2; 9 positions match TRBD2. The ends lost 5 bases at V and 4 bases at J; junction bases unmatched: 8. Per the germline V gene, CDR1 is SGHVS and CDR2 is FNYEAQ. This CDR3 has 16 residues.

This rearrangement joins TRBV29-1 to TRBJ2-5; unclear D gene. Trimming left V 0 bases short and J 5 bases short, with 4 bases between. The CDR3 covers 11 residues. Germline V gene lookup returns CDR1 SQVTM and CDR2 ANQGSEA. CDR3 residues: CSVEDRETQYF. CDR3 bases: TGCAGCGTTGAAGATCGGGAGACCCAGTACTTC.

The chain has TRBV7-3 and TRBJ2-3, with TRBD2 matching over 9 bases. V was clipped by 7 bases and J by 5 bases; unmatched bases: 7. This CDR3 comprises 14 residues. In germline, CDR1 is SGHTA, CDR2 FQGTGA. The CDR3 nucleotides read TGTGCCAGCACGGAGGCGGGGGGGCAAGATACGCAGTATTTT. Translation gives CASTEAGGQDTQYF.

The rearrangement links TRBV5-1 to TRBJ2-1; 10 bases fit TRBD2. V was clipped by 0 bases and J by 5 bases; unmatched bases: 5. The germline gives CDR1 SGHRS, CDR2 YFSETQ. This CDR3 comprises 16 residues. The CDR3 DNA reads as TGCGCCAGCAGCTTGGAGGCTAGCGGGGGAAACAATGAGCAGTTCTTC. As protein: CASSLEASGGNNEQFF.

The chain couples TRBV19 to TRBJ1-2; D uncertain. This CDR3 has 12 residues. From germline, CDR1 is LNHDA and CDR2 SQIVND (reference sequence). Trimming took off 3 bases at V and 0 bases at J, with 2 bases between the two ends. CDR3 sequence (DNA): TGTGCCAGTAGTATGGCTAACTATGGCTACACCTTC. Its translation is CASSMANYGYTF.

The V and J genes are TRBV7-8 and TRBJ2-5, with TRBD2 as a possible D gene (5 bases). The CDR3 covers 15 residues. Deletions cut 0 bases from V and 2 bases from J, with 10 bases between. The germline V gene encodes CDR1 SGHVS and CDR2 FQNEAQ. CDR3 sequence reads: CASSLANGKQETQYF. The CDR3 DNA reads TGTGCCAGCAGCTTAGCGAACGGGAAACAAGAGACCCAGTACTTC.

This chain connects TRBV6-5 to TRBJ1-4, with 7 bases aligning to TRBD1. This CDR3 has 12 amino acids. With V trimmed by 6 bases and J by 7 bases, 2 bases remained unmatched. CDR1 MNHEY and CDR2 SVGAGI come from the germline V gene. CDR3 loop: CASRTGSEKLFF. Written as DNA, the CDR3 is TGTGCCAGCAGGACAGGGAGTGAAAAACTGTTTTTT.

The chain carries TRBV7-2 and TRBJ2-3, with D possibly matching TRBD1 (6 bases). This CDR3 contains 14 residues. The V gene's germline CDR1 is SGHTA and CDR2 FQGNSA. Trimming shortened V by 5 bases and J by 2 bases, and 11 bases separated the two germline ends. The CDR3 bases are TGTGCCAGCAGCCCGGGACACTCCACAGATACGCAGTATTTT. The encoded protein is CASSPGHSTDTQYF.

The V call is TRBV7-2, the J call TRBJ2-4, with 7 bases matching TRBD1. With 5 bases clipped from V and 8 bases from J, the junction kept 9 bases outside the gene matches. The length of the CDR3 is 14 residues. Per germline, CDR1 SGHTA and CDR2 FQGNSA. CDR3 loop: CASSPRQGMDIQYF. The DNA for the CDR3 is TGTGCCAGCAGCCCGAGACAGGGTATGGACATTCAGTACTTC.

The chain is built from TRBV6-5 and TRBJ1-1; 7 bases match TRBD1. The CDR3 has 14 residues. Per germline, CDR1 MNHEY and CDR2 SVGAGI. J was trimmed by 8 bases and V by 2 bases; bases with no gene match: 8. The CDR3 loop reads CASSYTLQGQEAFF. The CDR3 coding sequence is TGTGCCAGCAGTTACACGCTACAGGGGCAGGAAGCTTTCTTT.